This is a list of T cell receptor beta chains from one sample in a study of PD-1 blockade in mismatch repair-deficient tumors. The method was immunoSEQ multiplex PCR; TCRdb's version includes in-frame clones alone and lacks a portion of them. The sample holds roughly 79,000 clones; approximately 80% are singletons and the top ten take 5% to 6.5%. Sequenced here: peripheral blood, sampled 44 weeks after starting pembrolizumab. The receptor set was obtained from an adult with mismatch repair-deficient cancer. CDR3s include the opening cysteine and the closing phenylalanine or tryptophan.

cdr3_aa	j_call	v_call
CSVDGVVNEQFF	TRBJ2-1	TRBV29-1
CASSLVGPRESGYTF	TRBJ1-2	TRBV7-8
CASSKIKGSYGYTF	TRBJ1-2	TRBV21-1
CASSLAGGYEQFF	TRBJ2-1	TRBV11-1
CASSLDGQGVYGYTF	TRBJ1-2	TRBV11-3
CASSQTTEGYNEQFF	TRBJ2-1	TRBV4-1
CASRSGSEAFF	TRBJ1-1	TRBV4-3
CASSLAGPTDTQYF	TRBJ2-3	TRBV7-3
CASSLIGQGDEQFF	TRBJ2-1	TRBV7-3
CASSLSGNQPQHF	TRBJ1-5	TRBV7-9
CASTPESGPSTDTQYF	TRBJ2-3	TRBV21-1
CASSLVGGAEEQYF	TRBJ2-7	TRBV5-1
CASSSSGGTYNEQFF	TRBJ2-1	TRBV5-1
CASSYAAGEQYF	TRBJ2-7	TRBV6-6
CASSGGDRIAKNIQYF	TRBJ2-4	TRBV5-1
CASSYGRDYEQYF	-	TRBV6-6
CASSLVLAHRGSNQPQHF	TRBJ1-5	TRBV7-7
CASKGTPYGYTF	TRBJ1-2	TRBV6-5